Following are 4 T cell receptor beta chains from one sample sequenced in a study of naive and memory T cell subsets. Amplification of ligated cDNA took four PCR rounds with SP2 and nested alpha and beta constant primers. Each CDR3 protein gets one entry after TCRdb re-called the UMI-ligation and nested PCR reads with MiXCR. The table includes about 30,000 distinct CDR3 sequences, 6.7% detected once. Treatment specified: skin biopsy from PPD injection site in Mantoux-positive individual. An oligonucleotide containing a UMI was ligated to the 3' end of TCR cDNA. Sequenced here: skin, sampled from a tuberculin skin test site. Receptor source: an adult in good health.

This clonotype occurred many times. The chain joins TRBV6-6 to TRBJ2-3; D ambiguous. The length of the CDR3 is 12 residues. The V and J ends lost 10 bases and 4 bases respectively, with 12 bases between them. Germline V gene sequence: CDR1 MNHNY, CDR2 SVGAGI (reference sequence). This chain's CDR3 is CAIANDPDTQYF. CDR3 DNA sequence: TGTGCCATCGCGAATGACCCAGATACGCAGTATTTT.

This clonotype occurred many times. The chain combines TRBV25-1 with TRBJ2-5; D not resolved. CDR3 length equals 16 residues. V was cut by 2 bases and J by 1 base, with 14 bases left in between. In germline, CDR1 is MGHDK, CDR2 SYGVNS. The CDR3, as DNA: TGTGCCAGCAGTGAAGACTCAGTAGGAAGCCAAGAGACCCAGTACTTC. This translates into CASSEDSVGSQETQYF.

The sample holds many counts of this clonotype. This chain uses TRBV29-1 with TRBJ2-5; 8 bases are a match to TRBD2. V lost 4 bases, J lost 5 bases, and 9 bases stayed unmatched. The CDR3 consists of 14 residues. Germline V gives CDR1 SQVTM, CDR2 ANQGSEA. In DNA, the CDR3 is TGCAGCGTTGTTCGCGGGGGGACTTTCGAGACCCAGTACTTC. Translation gives CSVVRGGTFETQYF.

This clonotype was seen more than once but under ten times. The chain uses TRBV5-5 and TRBJ2-7; D is possibly TRBD1 (5 bases). The germline V gene encodes CDR1 SGHKS and CDR2 YYEKEE (reference sequence). Trimming stripped 6 bases from V and 5 bases from J, with 15 bases between. This CDR3 contains 13 residues. The CDR3 reads CASNRAGSDEQYF. In DNA, the CDR3 is TGTGCCAGCAACCGGGCAGGGTCCGACGAGCAGTACTTC. The entire variable domain, with the rest obtained from reference TRBV5-5 and TRBJ2-7, is as follows: DAGVTQSPTHLIKTRGQQVTLRCSPISGHKSVSWYQQVLGQGPQFIFQYYEKEERGRGNFPDRFSARQFPNYSSELNVNALLLGDSALYLCASNRAGSDEQYFGPGTRLTVT.